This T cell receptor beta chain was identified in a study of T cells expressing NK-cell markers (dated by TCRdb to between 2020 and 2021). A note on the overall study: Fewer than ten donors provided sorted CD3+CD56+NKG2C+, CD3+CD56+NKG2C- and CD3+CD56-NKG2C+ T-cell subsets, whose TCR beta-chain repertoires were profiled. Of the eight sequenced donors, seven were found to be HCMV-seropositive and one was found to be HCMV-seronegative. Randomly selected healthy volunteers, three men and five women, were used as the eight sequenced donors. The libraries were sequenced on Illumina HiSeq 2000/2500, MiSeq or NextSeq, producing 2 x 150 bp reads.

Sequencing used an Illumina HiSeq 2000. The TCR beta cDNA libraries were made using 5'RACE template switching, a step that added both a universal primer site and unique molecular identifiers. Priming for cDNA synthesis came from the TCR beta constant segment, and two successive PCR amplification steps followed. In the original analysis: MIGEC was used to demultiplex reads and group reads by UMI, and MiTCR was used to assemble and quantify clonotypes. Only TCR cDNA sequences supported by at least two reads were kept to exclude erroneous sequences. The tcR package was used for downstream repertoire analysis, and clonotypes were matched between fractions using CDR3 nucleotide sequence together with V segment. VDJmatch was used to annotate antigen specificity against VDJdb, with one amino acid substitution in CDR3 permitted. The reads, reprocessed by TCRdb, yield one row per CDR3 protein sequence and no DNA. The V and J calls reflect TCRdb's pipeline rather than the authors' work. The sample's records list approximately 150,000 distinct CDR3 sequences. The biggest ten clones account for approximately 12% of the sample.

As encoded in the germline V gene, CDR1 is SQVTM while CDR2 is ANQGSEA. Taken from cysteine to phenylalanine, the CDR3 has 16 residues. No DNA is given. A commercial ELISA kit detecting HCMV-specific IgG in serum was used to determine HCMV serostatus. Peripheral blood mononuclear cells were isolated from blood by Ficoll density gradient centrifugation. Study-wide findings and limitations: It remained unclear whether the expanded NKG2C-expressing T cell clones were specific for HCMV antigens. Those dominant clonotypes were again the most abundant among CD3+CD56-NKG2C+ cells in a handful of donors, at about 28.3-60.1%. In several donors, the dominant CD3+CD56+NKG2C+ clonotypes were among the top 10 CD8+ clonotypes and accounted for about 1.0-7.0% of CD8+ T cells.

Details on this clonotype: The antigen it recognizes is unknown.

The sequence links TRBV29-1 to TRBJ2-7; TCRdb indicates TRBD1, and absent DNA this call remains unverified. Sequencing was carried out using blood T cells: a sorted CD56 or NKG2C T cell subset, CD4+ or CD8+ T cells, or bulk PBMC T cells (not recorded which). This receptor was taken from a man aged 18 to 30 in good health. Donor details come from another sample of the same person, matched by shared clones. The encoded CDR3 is CSVEAPRDRATYEQYF.